The next 32 T cell receptor beta chains were all read from a single sample in a study of cytomegalovirus exposure and HLA in healthy donors. PCR employed 60 Vbeta and 13 Jbeta primers. Clones were read by immunoSEQ multiplex PCR, and TCRdb kept only the in-frame ones, dropping some. This sample yields more than 85,000 clones, of which roughly 13% are seen a single time; approximately 16% belongs to the top ten. What was sequenced was PBMCs. The receptors were sampled from a man aged 40-55 years in good health and CMV-seropositive.

The chain is built from TRBV18 and TRBJ1-2, with D unresolved. This CDR3 has 15 residues. V was cut by 3 bases and J by 3 bases, with 14 bases left in between. CDR1 is KGHSH and CDR2 is LQKENI in the germline V gene. This CDR3 is CASSPGSGNYYGYTF. The CDR3 DNA reads as TGTGCCAGCTCACCGGGGTCGGGAAACTACTATGGCTACACCTTC.

The chain carries TRBV27 and TRBJ1-3; the D gene is possibly TRBD1 (6 bases). The CDR3 loop spans 13 amino acids. From germline, CDR1 is MNHEY and CDR2 SMNVEV (reference sequence). V was clipped by 4 bases and J by 4 bases, with 8 bases between them. The CDR3 nucleotides read TGTGCCAGCAGTTCAGGGGTCGGAAACACCATATATTTT. This sequence encodes CASSSGVGNTIYF.

The chain links TRBV2 to TRBJ1-5; D remains unclear. This CDR3 comprises 12 residues. Germline V gene lookup returns CDR1 SNHLY and CDR2 FYNNEI. V was cut by 6 bases and J by 5 bases, with 8 bases left in between. CDR3 nucleotides: TGTGCCAGCAGGGCGGATGATCAGCCCCAGCATTTT. It specifies CASRADDQPQHF.

The rearrangement links TRBV29-1 to TRBJ2-7, with 10 bases that match TRBD2. J lost 2 bases, V lost 7 bases, and 8 bases had no gene match. This CDR3 has 14 amino acids. Germline V lookup: CDR1 SQVTM, CDR2 ANQGSEA. The CDR3 loop reads CSGLAGGFPYEQYF. CDR3 DNA sequence: TGCAGCGGTTTAGCGGGAGGCTTCCCCTACGAGCAGTACTTC.

The V call is TRBV7-3, the J call TRBJ2-2, with 11 bases aligning to TRBD2. Trimming cost V 4 bases and J 6 bases; bases outside gene matches: 7. This CDR3 contains 16 residues. The V gene's germline CDR1 is SGHTA and CDR2 FQGTGA. CDR3 coding DNA: TGTGCCAGCAGCTCCTACGGGACTAGCGGTTCCGGGGAGCTGTTTTTT. Translating gives CASSSYGTSGSGELFF.

The rearrangement joins TRBV25-1 to TRBJ1-1; D is unresolved. Deletions cut 6 bases from V and 4 bases from J, with 12 bases between. Germline V gene data show CDR1 as MGHDK and CDR2 as SYGVNS. The CDR3 consists of 13 residues. CDR3 sequence (DNA): TGTGCCAGCAGCCCCAGAGGGTTCACTGAAGCTTTCTTT. Translated, it gives CASSPRGFTEAFF. The full variable domain, its missing parts supplied by reference TRBV25-1 and TRBJ1-1, is EADIYQTPRYLVIGTGKKITLECSQTMGHDKMYWYQQDPGMELHLIHYSYGVNSTEKGDLSSESTVSRIRTEHFPLTLESARPSHTSQYLCASSPRGFTEAFFGQGTRLTVV.

In its sample, this clone was seen a few times. The chain carries TRBV28 and TRBJ1-6, with TRBD1 identical over 7 bases. This CDR3 comprises 17 residues. Unmatched junction bases numbered 11, after V lost 5 bases and J lost 4 bases. CDR1 is MDHEN and CDR2 is SYDVKM in the germline V gene. For the CDR3, the DNA is TGTGCCAGCAGTCCACCGACAGGGAGAACGTATAATTCACCCCTCCACTTT. Its protein is CASSPPTGRTYNSPLHF.

This clone has only a few counts. The chain carries TRBV4-1 and TRBJ2-3; D remains unclear. Trimming cost V 4 bases and J 8 bases, with 10 bases left between them. This CDR3 has 12 amino acids. Germline V gene sequence: CDR1 MGHRA, CDR2 YSYEKL. As DNA, the CDR3 is TGCGCCAGCAGCCGTCCTAGTGTTACGCAGTATTTT. Encoded protein: CASSRPSVTQYF.

Only a few counts were recorded for this clone. CDR3 bases: TGTGCCAGCAGCCCTCGACTAGCGGGAGGATCCCAGACCCAGTACTTC. Translation: CASSPRLAGGSQTQYF. The chain carries TRBV7-2 and TRBJ2-5, with 13 bases fitting TRBD2. Germline CDR1 reads SGHTA; CDR2 reads FQGNSA. The CDR3 extends over 16 amino acids. Trimming at V came to 5 bases and at J to 6 bases, leaving 9 bases not matched to a gene.

There are a few counts of this clone. V is TRBV7-2 and J is TRBJ1-1, with unresolved D. CDR1 and CDR2 from the germline V gene are SGHTA and FQGNSA. The CDR3 runs to 15 residues. V lost 5 bases and J 1 base, leaving 14 bases between the germline ends. This CDR3 reads CASSPFGAPNTEAFF. Written as DNA, the CDR3 is TGTGCCAGCAGCCCTTTTGGAGCCCCGAACACTGAAGCTTTCTTT.

Here the CDR3 reads CASRGLAGTEETQYF. CDR3 DNA sequence: TGTGCCAGCAGGGGACTAGCGGGAACGGAGGAGACCCAGTACTTC. The chain joins TRBV6-4 to TRBJ2-5; 13 bases align to TRBD2. The CDR3 consists of 15 residues. The trim removed 6 bases at V and 5 bases at J, leaving 6 bases unmatched. Germline CDR1 MRHNA, CDR2 SNTAGT.

The chain is built from TRBV7-2 and TRBJ2-1, with TRBD2 matching 8 bases. This CDR3 is built from 15 residues. Germline V lookup: CDR1 SGHTA, CDR2 FQGNSA. V gave up 10 bases and J gave up 3 bases; unmatched junction bases: 11. CDR3 sequence: CATVLGGGFYNEQFF. CDR3 in DNA: TGTGCCACCGTCCTCGGGGGGGGATTCTACAATGAGCAGTTCTTC.

The chain uses TRBV4-1 and TRBJ2-7, with 10 bases identical to TRBD2. V trimming: 1 base; J trimming: 6 bases; junction bases outside the gene matches: 6. This CDR3 region has 15 residues. CDR1 is MGHRA and CDR2 is YSYEKL in the germline V gene. CDR3 sequence (DNA): TGCGCCAGCAGCCAAGTTCTAGCGGGAGACTTCGAGCAGTACTTC. This sequence encodes CASSQVLAGDFEQYF.

This chain links TRBV10-1 with TRBJ2-7; no definite D call. CDR1 and CDR2 (germline): WNHNN, SYGVQD (reference sequence). This CDR3 spans 11 amino acids. Trimming took 4 bases from V and 3 from J, leaving 4 bases between them. This CDR3 reads CASSAGYEQYF. CDR3 coding DNA: TGCGCCAGCAGTGCAGGCTACGAGCAGTACTTC.

About this clone itself: This same CDR3 is encoded by further DNA sequences in the sample. The V gene is TRBV5-1, the J gene TRBJ2-1; 13 nucleotides agree with TRBD2. The CDR3 is 14 residues long. The V and J ends lost 0 bases and 9 bases, in that order; junction bases with no gene match: 0. CDR1 SGHRS and CDR2 YFSETQ come from the germline V gene. The CDR3 sequence is CASSLGLAGGEQFF. The CDR3 nucleotides read TGCGCCAGCAGCTTGGGACTAGCGGGGGGTGAGCAGTTCTTC.

This clone was observed a single time. The V and J genes are TRBV27 and TRBJ2-7; 7 nucleotides match TRBD2. The CDR3 is 14 residues long. After removal of 5 bases from V and 7 bases from J, the junction contained 11 bases not matched to a gene. Germline CDR1 and CDR2: MNHEY and SMNVEV (reference sequence). In nucleotides, the CDR3 is TGTGCCAGCAGTCCCTTCGCGGGAGCTCGGGAGCAGTACTTC. Protein: CASSPFAGAREQYF.

This clone came up a few times. The V gene is TRBV19, the J gene TRBJ2-7, with 7 positions matching TRBD2. Germline CDR1 is LNHDA and CDR2 is SQIVND (reference sequence). CDR3 length: 13 amino acids. V gave up 7 bases and J gave up 5 bases; unmatched junction bases: 8. CDR3 DNA sequence: TGTGCCAGTACGAAGCAGGGAGGGGACGAGCAGTACTTC. Translating it yields CASTKQGGDEQYF.

The genes are TRBV28 and TRBJ1-2, with TRBD1 identical over 8 bases. The CDR3 has 16 amino acids. CDR1 MDHEN and CDR2 SYDVKM come from the germline V gene. Trimming at V came to 1 base and at J to 4 bases, leaving 8 bases not matched to a gene. The CDR3 sequence: CASSLFIQGGGYGYTF. The DNA for the CDR3 is TGTGCCAGCAGTTTATTTATACAGGGGGGAGGCTATGGCTACACCTTC.

This sequence joins TRBV6-5 and TRBJ2-1, with a possible D match to TRBD2 (5 bases). The germline V gene has CDR1 MNHEY and CDR2 SVGAGI. The CDR3 is 15 residues long. Trimming shortened V by 0 bases and J by 8 bases, and 14 bases separated the two germline ends. The CDR3 nucleotides are TGTGCCAGCAGTTACTCTTTTTCGCTAGCTCATGAGCAGTTCTTC. Translated: CASSYSFSLAHEQFF.

The rearrangement uses TRBV7-8 and TRBJ2-3; 8 nucleotides agree with TRBD2. The V gene end was trimmed by 6 bases and the J gene end by 2 bases; junction bases not matched to a gene: 16. CDR1 is SGHVS, CDR2 FQNEAQ, per germline. The CDR3 covers 18 residues. The CDR3 DNA reads TGTGCCAGCAGTCAAACAGCGGGAGCCCTATTTTACACAGATACGCAGTATTTT. This gives the protein CASSQTAGALFYTDTQYF.

This clone was seen a handful of times. This chain uses TRBV7-6 with TRBJ2-5, with TRBD2 identical over 10 bases. Germline V gives CDR1 SGHVS, CDR2 FNYEAQ. The CDR3 loop spans 15 amino acids. Unmatched junction bases numbered 3, after V lost 5 bases and J lost 0 bases. CDR3 nucleotides: TGTGCCAGCAGCCCCGGGACTAGCGACCAAGAGACCCAGTACTTC. This sequence encodes CASSPGTSDQETQYF.

The chain links TRBV5-1 to TRBJ2-1; TRBD1 might be the D (6 bases). Deletions cut 2 bases from V and 8 bases from J, with 17 bases between. CDR1 is SGHRS, CDR2 YFSETQ, per germline. The CDR3 has 15 amino acids. The CDR3 DNA reads as TGCGCCAGCAGCTTACAAGACCGCGAGGGGGATGAGCAGTTCTTC. It yields the protein CASSLQDREGDEQFF.

This clone was counted between two and nine times. This rearrangement joins TRBV2 to TRBJ1-5, with 8 bases matching TRBD1. CDR1 SNHLY and CDR2 FYNNEI come from the germline V gene. J was trimmed by 6 bases and V by 3 bases; bases with no gene match: 4. The CDR3 covers 14 residues. The CDR3: CASSDQGAGQPQHF. The CDR3 DNA follows: TGTGCCAGCAGTGACCAGGGGGCCGGTCAGCCCCAGCATTTT.

The chain's CDR3 is CASSLASGDTQYF. CDR3 bases: TGTGCCAGCAGCTTAGCCAGCGGTGATACGCAGTATTTT. V is TRBV7-9 and J is TRBJ2-3; D might be TRBD2 (5 bases). V was trimmed by 0 bases and J by 6 bases, leaving 7 bases between them. Germline CDR1 SEHNR, CDR2 FQNEAQ (reference sequence). The CDR3 covers 13 residues.

This clone was picked up a small number of times. Written as DNA, the CDR3 is TGCGCCAGCAGCCAAGGGGACATCTACTATCAGCCCCAGCATTTT. This encodes CASSQGDIYYQPQHF. The chain couples TRBV4-1 to TRBJ1-5, with D maybe TRBD1 (6 bases). CDR3 length equals 15 residues. V was shortened by 1 base and J by 5 bases, with 12 bases between the two germline ends. Germline V gene lookup returns CDR1 MGHRA and CDR2 YSYEKL.

The chain joins TRBV25-1 to TRBJ2-1; 7 bases agree with TRBD2. V gave up 5 bases and J gave up 0 bases; unmatched junction bases: 7. Looked up from germline, CDR1 is MGHDK and CDR2 is SYGVNS. The CDR3 loop spans 16 amino acids. The DNA for the CDR3 is TGTGCCAGCAGTCCGCAGTGGGACTACTCCTACAATGAGCAGTTCTTC. As protein: CASSPQWDYSYNEQFF.

This clone was seen ten or more times. V usage is TRBV6-5 and J usage is TRBJ2-7, with D possibly TRBD1 on 6 matching bases. The CDR3 has 13 amino acids. The V gene's germline CDR1 is MNHEY and CDR2 SVGAGI. The V end lost 6 bases, the J end lost 4 bases, and 13 bases lay between the germline ends. CDR3 sequence reads: CASSLGHQYEQYF. CDR3 bases: TGTGCCAGCAGCCTGGGACACCAGTACGAGCAGTACTTC.

The chain is built from TRBV18 and TRBJ2-7; possible D gene TRBD2, 6 bases. Germline values: CDR1 KGHSH, CDR2 LQKENI. CDR3 length equals 14 residues. V was pared by 3 bases and J by 2 bases, with 11 bases between. The CDR3 loop reads CASSPSGDPYEQYF. In DNA form, the CDR3 reads TGTGCCAGCTCACCGTCGGGAGATCCCTACGAGCAGTACTTC.

The V call is TRBV7-9, the J call TRBJ2-7; tentative D call: TRBD2 (6 bases). The germline CDR1 and CDR2 sequences are SEHNR and FQNEAQ (reference sequence). V lost 1 base and J 5 bases, leaving 9 bases between the germline ends. The CDR3 contains 13 residues. This chain's CDR3 is CASSLGEANEQYF. The CDR3 DNA reads TGTGCCAGCAGCTTAGGGGAGGCTAACGAGCAGTACTTC.

With regard to this clone: Within the sample, other DNA sequences also encode this same CDR3. This chain uses TRBV19 with TRBJ1-2; TRBD1 aligns across 10 bases. This CDR3 has 14 residues. Germline CDR1 and CDR2: LNHDA and SQIVND (reference sequence). The V and J ends lost 4 bases and 5 bases, in that order; junction bases with no gene match: 4. CDR3 sequence reads: CASSSRDRGYGYTF. The DNA of the CDR3 is TGTGCCAGTAGTAGCCGGGACAGGGGTTATGGCTACACCTTC.

This clone came up a few times. The V gene is TRBV4-1, the J gene TRBJ2-7; 7 positions match TRBD1. The CDR3 has 18 amino acids. CDR1 is MGHRA, CDR2 YSYEKL, per germline. Trimming removed 3 bases from V and 6 bases from J; junction bases left unmatched: 20. CDR3 DNA sequence: TGCGCCAGCAGCCATCCCTCGCCTACGGACAGGAGGACTGGCGAGCAGTACTTC. As protein: CASSHPSPTDRRTGEQYF.

This clone was picked up a small number of times. The CDR3 bases are TGCAGCGTCGACAGTTTCTATGGCTACACCTTC. Translation: CSVDSFYGYTF. The chain employs TRBV29-1 and TRBJ1-2; D perhaps matches TRBD1 (5 bases). CDR1 and CDR2 from the germline V gene are SQVTM and ANQGSEA. CDR3 length: 11 residues. V was cut by 6 bases and J by 4 bases, with 9 bases left in between.